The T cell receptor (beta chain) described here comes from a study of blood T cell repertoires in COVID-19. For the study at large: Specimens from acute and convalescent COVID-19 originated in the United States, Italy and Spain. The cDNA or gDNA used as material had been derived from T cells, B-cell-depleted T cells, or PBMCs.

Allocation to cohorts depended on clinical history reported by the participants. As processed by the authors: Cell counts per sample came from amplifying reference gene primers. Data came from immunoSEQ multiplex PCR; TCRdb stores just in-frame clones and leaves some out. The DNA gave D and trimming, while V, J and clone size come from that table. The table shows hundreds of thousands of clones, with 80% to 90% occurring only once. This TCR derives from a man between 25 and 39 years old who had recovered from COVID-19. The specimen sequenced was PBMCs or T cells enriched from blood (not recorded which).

The CDR3 DNA sequence: TGTGCCAGCTTTGAGGGACTAGGGGACACCGGGGAGCTGTTTTTT. Encoded protein: CASFEGLGDTGELFF. This chain joins TRBV28 and TRBJ2-2; 8 bases match TRBD2. The CDR3 spans 15 residues. Per the germline V gene, CDR1 is MDHEN and CDR2 is SYDVKM. Unmatched junction bases numbered 8, after V lost 8 bases and J lost 3 bases.